Listed here is a single T cell receptor beta chain. Its cognate antigen is unknown. This entry belongs to a study of OX40 agonist ivuxolimab in advanced cancers. General study results and limits: Partial responders receiving 0.1-3.0 mg/kg showed among the lowest clonal expansion. Low normalized T-cell clonal expansion was also seen in some nonresponders. In CD8+ T cells, expanded clones were on average more numerous than in CD4+.

TCRdb's table, derived via immunoSEQ multiplex PCR, lists solely in-frame clones and lacks some. The data contain tens of thousands of clones, approximately 80% of them singletons. The CDR3 is made up of 12 amino acids. The germline V and J ends were trimmed by 5 bases and 7 bases, with 8 bases remaining between them. From germline, CDR1 is LNHDA and CDR2 SQIVND (reference sequence). The sample in question was CD4+ or CD8+ T cells sorted from blood, obtained in a trial of the OX40 agonist ivuxolimab. The chain is built from TRBV19 and TRBJ1-4; no clear D. This TCR was sampled from an adult with an advanced solid tumor such as melanoma, head and neck, liver or kidney cancer. The chain's CDR3 is CASSRQSEKLFF. As DNA, the CDR3 is TGTGCCAGTAGTCGGCAGAGTGAAAAACTGTTTTTT.